This is a list of T cell receptor beta chains from one sample in a study of T cells in Graves' hyperthyroidism and ophthalmopathy. One entry per CDR3 protein results from TCRdb running MiXCR on the multiplex PCR reads. The data show 450,000 to 650,000 distinct CDR3 sequences, with more than 13% seen just once and more than 6% held by the top ten. The sample consisted of blood. All receptors derive from a woman between 18 and 29 years old with Graves' ophthalmopathy. Each CDR3 is given with its conserved first and last residue. The D gene is left open where the match is weak. Clone size, where shown, is once, few, many, or a class for clones that have expanded.

D,size,V,J,CDR3,DNA
-,many,TRBV7-3,TRBJ1-1,CASSFNPVGATEAFF,TGTGCCAGCAGCTTCAATCCGGTCGGTGCCACTGAAGCTTTCTTT
-,many,TRBV20-1,TRBJ2-7,CSASGGTSYEQYF,TGCAGTGCTAGTGGGGGGACGTCCTACGAGCAGTACTTC
-,many,TRBV29-1,TRBJ1-1,CSTTTGAAEAFF,TGCAGCACTACAACCGGGGCCGCTGAAGCTTTCTTT
TRBD1,-,TRBV11-2,TRBJ1-2,CASSPGTGGIYGYTF,TGTGCCAGCAGCCCAGGGACAGGGGGGATCTATGGCTACACCTTC
-,-,TRBV7-2,TRBJ1-5,CASSLDGVSNQPQHF,TGTGCCAGCAGCTTAGATGGGGTCTCCAATCAGCCCCAGCATTTT
-,many,TRBV7-9,TRBJ1-1,CASSLEGRTAIAAFF,TGTGCCAGCAGCTTAGAGGGGCGCACTGCGATTGCGGCTTTCTTT
TRBD2,-,TRBV11-2,TRBJ2-1,CASSWTGTSGRAGEQFF,TGTGCCAGCAGCTGGACCGGGACTAGCGGGAGGGCTGGTGAGCAGTTCTTC
-,few,TRBV27,TRBJ1-1,CASSLSVNTEVFF,TGTGCCAGCAGTTTATCCGTAAACACTGAAGTTTTCTTT
-,many,TRBV2,TRBJ2-5,CASSQRETQYF,TGTGCCAGCAGCCAGAGGGAGACCCAGTACTTC
-,many,TRBV11-2,TRBJ2-5,CASSHRNTWGQETQYF,TGTGCCAGCAGCCACCGGAACACCTGGGGGCAAGAGACCCAGTACTTC
-,many,TRBV4-2,TRBJ1-2,CASSQGQGGYTF,TGTGCCAGCAGCCAAGGGCAGGGCGGCTACACCTTC
TRBD2,many,TRBV28,TRBJ2-1,CASRLPPWTSGKNNEQFF,TGTGCCAGCAGACTCCCCCCTTGGACTAGCGGGAAAAACAATGAGCAGTTCTTC
TRBD1,many,TRBV6-2/TRBV6-3,TRBJ1-5,CASSAQGQGLYQPQHF,TGTGCCAGCAGCGCACAGGGACAGGGACTATATCAGCCCCAGCATTTT
TRBD2,-,TRBV11-2,TRBJ2-1,CASSLDETSGRIYNEQFF,TGTGCCAGCAGCTTAGATGAAACTAGCGGGAGGATTTACAATGAGCAGTTCTTC
-,many,TRBV11-1,TRBJ2-7,CASNGGDPSYEQYF,TGTGCCAGCAATGGCGGCGACCCTTCCTACGAGCAGTACTTC
-,many,TRBV29-1,TRBJ1-1,CSADGGGTEAFF,TGCAGCGCCGACGGGGGGGGCACTGAAGCTTTCTTT
-,-,TRBV19,TRBJ2-3,CASSMWTYTDTQYF,TGTGCCAGTAGTATGTGGACTTACACAGATACGCAGTATTTT
TRBD2,-,TRBV7-9,TRBJ2-1,CASSQPALAGRANYNEQFF,TGTGCCAGCAGCCAGCCGGCCCTAGCGGGGAGGGCGAACTACAATGAGCAGTTCTTC
-,few,TRBV15,TRBJ1-3,CATSRDRGPSGNTIYF,TGTGCCACCAGCAGAGATCGAGGGCCATCTGGAAACACCATATATTTT